This is a list of T cell receptor beta chains from one sample in a study of T cells after yellow fever vaccination. TCRdb reprocessed the 5' RACE reads via MiXCR and lists one record per CDR3 protein. The table shows roughly 260,000 distinct CDR3 sequences, with over 10% occurring only once. The sample consisted of CD4+ T cells sorted from PBMCs, taken 45 days after the yellow fever booster vaccination. These receptors came from a man aged 30 to 45 who received the YFV17D yellow fever vaccine. The CDR3 runs from the conserved cysteine through the conserved F or W. Fields, in order: D gene, CDR3 length, clone size, J gene, V gene, CDR3 protein, CDR3 DNA. A D gene is named only where the DNA matches it firmly. The size entry is marked missing in some rows and otherwise reads once, few, many or a size class.

D: TRBD1
length: 13
size: NA
J: TRBJ2-1
V: TRBV19
CDR3: CASNRDRDPEQFF
DNA: TGTGCCAGTAACAGGGACAGGGATCCTGAGCAGTTCTTC

D: NA
length: 16
size: NA
J: TRBJ2-1
V: TRBV20-1
CDR3: CSARDRGLGALGEQFF
DNA: TGCAGTGCTAGAGATAGGGGCCTAGGGGCACTCGGTGAGCAGTTCTTC

D: NA
length: 15
size: few
J: TRBJ2-7
V: TRBV3-1
CDR3: CASSRDRLDSYEQYF
DNA: TGTGCCAGCAGCCGCGACCGCCTAGACTCCTACGAGCAGTACTTC

D: NA
length: 15
size: few
J: TRBJ2-7
V: TRBV5-1
CDR3: CASSSGSPKGDEQYF
DNA: TGCGCCAGCAGCTCCGGGAGTCCTAAAGGGGACGAGCAGTACTTC

D: NA
length: 15
size: few
J: TRBJ2-5
V: TRBV5-1
CDR3: CASSFGNGGEETQYF
DNA: NA

D: NA
length: 15
size: NA
J: TRBJ2-2
V: TRBV7-6
CDR3: CASSQRGGGAGELFF
DNA: TGTGCCAGCAGTCAAAGGGGGGGGGGCGCCGGGGAGCTGTTTTTT

D: NA
length: 12
size: few
J: TRBJ2-1
V: TRBV29-1
CDR3: CSVAGSLNEQFF
DNA: TGCAGCGTCGCCGGGAGTTTGAATGAGCAGTTCTTC

D: NA
length: 17
size: few
J: TRBJ2-3
V: TRBV5-1
CDR3: CASSLGFRALTADTQYF
DNA: TGCGCCAGCAGCTTAGGATTCCGGGCCTTAACGGCAGATACGCAGTATTTT

D: NA
length: 13
size: few
J: TRBJ1-2
V: TRBV27
CDR3: CASSPRSSRGYTF
DNA: TGTGCCAGCAGTCCCCGTTCCAGTCGTGGCTACACCTTC

D: TRBD1
length: 15
size: many
J: TRBJ2-4
V: TRBV20-1
CDR3: CSARNRGLAKNIQYF
DNA: TGCAGTGCCAGAAACAGGGGATTAGCCAAAAACATTCAGTACTTC

D: NA
length: 15
size: few
J: TRBJ1-2
V: TRBV7-9
CDR3: CASSSSAQVLVGYTF
DNA: TGTGCCAGCAGCTCATCGGCGCAGGTGCTGGTCGGCTACACCTTC

D: TRBD2
length: 16
size: NA
J: TRBJ2-1
V: TRBV4-2
CDR3: CASSQVGTVAGGPQFF
DNA: TGTGCCAGCAGCCAAGTGGGGACAGTAGCGGGAGGGCCGCAGTTCTTC

D: TRBD2
length: 15
size: few
J: TRBJ2-7
V: TRBV28
CDR3: CASRKTSGRTYEQYF
DNA: TGTGCCAGCAGAAAAACTAGCGGGCGCACCTACGAGCAGTACTTC

D: TRBD1
length: 15
size: NA
J: TRBJ2-3
V: TRBV20-1
CDR3: CSATIGTGGSDTQYF
DNA: TGCAGTGCTACGATAGGGACAGGGGGTTCAGATACGCAGTATTTT

D: NA
length: 12
size: few
J: TRBJ1-4
V: TRBV2
CDR3: CASSEQGKKLFF
DNA: TGTGCCAGCAGTGAACAAGGAAAAAAACTGTTTTTT

D: NA
length: 15
size: few
J: TRBJ2-4
V: TRBV3-1
CDR3: CASSQEGFPKNIQYF
DNA: TGTGCCAGCAGCCAAGAGGGATTCCCAAAAAACATTCAGTACTTC

D: NA
length: 15
size: few
J: TRBJ2-5
V: TRBV5-6
CDR3: CASSSRRGGQETQYF
DNA: TGTGCCAGCAGCTCCCGCCGCGGCGGACAAGAGACCCAGTACTTC

D: NA
length: 13
size: few
J: TRBJ2-5
V: TRBV4-1
CDR3: CASSLNGLETQYF
DNA: TGCGCCAGCAGCCTTAACGGACTAGAGACCCAGTACTTC

D: NA
length: 13
size: NA
J: TRBJ2-3
V: TRBV20-1
CDR3: CRPTGTLTDTQYF
DNA: TGCAGACCCACTGGGACATTGACAGATACGCAGTATTTT

D: NA
length: 16
size: NA
J: TRBJ2-1
V: TRBV20-1
CDR3: CIARTSDASSYNEQFF
DNA: TGCATTGCTAGGACCTCAGACGCCAGCTCCTACAATGAGCAGTTCTTC

D: NA
length: 16
size: NA
J: TRBJ2-1
V: TRBV4-1
CDR3: CASSQARDSRYNEQFF
DNA: TGCGCCAGCAGCCAAGCCCGTGACAGTCGCTACAATGAGCAGTTCTTC

D: TRBD2
length: 15
size: NA
J: TRBJ2-3
V: TRBV20-1
CDR3: CSASPGTSFGDTQYF
DNA: TGCAGTGCTAGCCCCGGGACTAGCTTTGGAGATACGCAGTATTTT

D: NA
length: 16
size: few
J: TRBJ2-2
V: TRBV7-2
CDR3: CASSLVGGRDTGELFF
DNA: TGTGCCAGCAGCTTAGTGGGGGGAAGGGACACCGGGGAGCTGTTTTTT

D: TRBD1
length: 17
size: NA
J: TRBJ2-5
V: TRBV24-1
CDR3: CATRPSWTGDSQETQYF
DNA: TGTGCCACCAGGCCGTCTTGGACAGGGGATTCCCAAGAGACCCAGTACTTC

D: TRBD2
length: 15
size: few
J: TRBJ2-5
V: TRBV20-1
CDR3: CSARWVAGPQETQYF
DNA: TGCAGTGCTAGATGGGTAGCGGGACCACAAGAGACCCAGTACTTC

D: TRBD2
length: 15
size: few
J: TRBJ2-1
V: TRBV4-1
CDR3: CASSQRAGAHNEQFF
DNA: TGCGCCAGCAGCCAACGGGCGGGAGCCCACAATGAGCAGTTCTTC

D: NA
length: 14
size: NA
J: TRBJ2-1
V: TRBV7-2
CDR3: CASSLMKLASEQFF
DNA: TGTGCCAGCAGCTTAATGAAACTAGCCAGTGAGCAGTTCTTC

D: NA
length: 13
size: NA
J: TRBJ1-1
V: TRBV29-1
CDR3: CSVRAGPNTEAFF
DNA: TGCAGCGTTCGGGCAGGGCCGAACACTGAAGCTTTCTTT

D: NA
length: 15
size: few
J: TRBJ2-1
V: TRBV7-8
CDR3: CASSSTGTAYNEQFF
DNA: TGTGCCAGCAGCTCAACCGGGACTGCCTACAATGAGCAGTTCTTC

D: NA
length: 16
size: NA
J: TRBJ2-4
V: TRBV6-1
CDR3: CATSPTPGQGKNIQYF
DNA: TGTGCCACATCGCCCACCCCGGGCCAGGGTAAAAACATTCAGTACTTC

D: NA
length: 11
size: NA
J: TRBJ2-3
V: TRBV20-1
CDR3: CSAGGGGTQYF
DNA: TGCAGTGCCGGGGGCGGCGGGACGCAGTATTTT

D: NA
length: 12
size: few
J: TRBJ1-6
V: TRBV7-2
CDR3: CASSHVNSPLHF
DNA: TGTGCCAGCAGCCACGTCAATTCACCCCTCCACTTT

D: NA
length: 14
size: few
J: TRBJ2-7
V: TRBV7-2
CDR3: CASSDVGRGYEQYF
DNA: TGTGCCAGCAGCGACGTCGGAAGGGGCTACGAGCAGTACTTC

D: NA
length: 13
size: few
J: TRBJ2-5
V: TRBV28
CDR3: CASARDAGETQYF
DNA: TGTGCCAGCGCTCGGGACGCAGGAGAGACCCAGTACTTC

D: NA
length: 13
size: NA
J: TRBJ2-1
V: TRBV6-1
CDR3: CASNEGSYNEQFF
DNA: TGTGCCAGCAATGAGGGTTCCTACAATGAGCAGTTCTTC

D: TRBD2
length: 18
size: NA
J: TRBJ2-2
V: TRBV5-1
CDR3: CASRRGTSGRSSTGELFF
DNA: TGCGCCAGCAGGAGGGGAACTAGCGGGAGATCGTCCACCGGGGAGCTGTTTTTT

D: NA
length: 16
size: few
J: TRBJ1-1
V: TRBV28
CDR3: CASSLNRARVNTEAFF
DNA: TGTGCCAGCAGTTTGAACAGGGCTAGGGTGAACACTGAAGCTTTCTTT

D: TRBD2
length: 13
size: few
J: TRBJ2-2
V: TRBV12-3/TRBV12-4
CDR3: CASSKTSAGELFF
DNA: TGTGCCAGCAGTAAAACTAGCGCCGGGGAGCTGTTTTTT

D: NA
length: 15
size: NA
J: TRBJ2-2
V: TRBV10-3
CDR3: CATYSPGESTGELFF
DNA: TGTGCCACCTATTCGCCGGGAGAGTCGACCGGGGAGCTGTTTTTT

D: TRBD1
length: 15
size: NA
J: TRBJ2-2
V: TRBV5-4
CDR3: CASSRGQGTTGELFF
DNA: TGTGCCAGCAGCCGTGGACAGGGGACCACCGGGGAGCTGTTTTTT

D: NA
length: 17
size: few
J: TRBJ1-1
V: TRBV20-1
CDR3: CSARGVVPGSANTEAFF
DNA: TGCAGTGCTAGAGGCGTAGTTCCCGGCTCGGCGAACACTGAAGCTTTCTTT

D: NA
length: 14
size: NA
J: TRBJ2-3
V: TRBV20-1
CDR3: CSAPRADRTDTQYF
DNA: TGCAGTGCCCCAAGGGCAGATCGCACAGATACGCAGTATTTT

D: NA
length: 14
size: NA
J: TRBJ1-2
V: TRBV7-9
CDR3: CASSQRSGSNGYTF
DNA: TGTGCCAGCAGCCAAAGGTCAGGGTCCAATGGCTACACCTTC

D: TRBD1
length: 16
size: few
J: TRBJ1-1
V: TRBV5-1
CDR3: CASSARGARRNTEAFF
DNA: TGCGCCAGCAGCGCCAGGGGGGCACGTAGGAACACTGAAGCTTTCTTT

D: TRBD1
length: 17
size: NA
J: TRBJ1-2
V: TRBV4-3
CDR3: CASSQDLNGQVFYGYTF
DNA: TGCGCCAGCAGCCAAGACCTCAACGGACAGGTTTTCTATGGCTACACCTTC

D: NA
length: 15
size: NA
J: TRBJ2-5
V: TRBV18
CDR3: CASSPLRTRGETQYF
DNA: TGTGCCAGCTCACCACTTCGGACACGTGGGGAGACCCAGTACTTC

D: NA
length: 16
size: NA
J: TRBJ2-5
V: TRBV7-2
CDR3: CASSLSSRRLQETQYF
DNA: TGTGCCAGCAGCTTATCTTCGCGCAGGCTCCAAGAGACCCAGTACTTC

D: NA
length: 14
size: NA
J: TRBJ2-3
V: TRBV18
CDR3: CASSPPVGADTQYF
DNA: TGTGCCAGCTCACCACCGGTGGGGGCGGATACGCAGTATTTT

D: NA
length: 14
size: NA
J: TRBJ2-3
V: TRBV20-1
CDR3: CSASIGANTDTQYF
DNA: TGCAGTGCTAGTATCGGGGCTAACACAGATACGCAGTATTTT

D: NA
length: 14
size: NA
J: TRBJ1-2
V: TRBV12-3/TRBV12-4
CDR3: CASSQIGPNYGYTF
DNA: TGTGCCAGCTCCCAGATAGGCCCTAACTATGGCTACACCTTC

D: TRBD1
length: 14
size: NA
J: TRBJ2-7
V: TRBV11-2
CDR3: CASSAYRGAYEQYF
DNA: TGTGCCAGCAGCGCCTACAGGGGGGCCTACGAGCAGTACTTC

D: NA
length: 15
size: few
J: TRBJ2-2
V: TRBV11-2
CDR3: CASRTHLIWTGELFF
DNA: TGTGCCAGCCGAACCCACCTCATATGGACCGGGGAGCTGTTTTTT

D: TRBD2
length: 14
size: few
J: TRBJ2-1
V: TRBV18
CDR3: CASSPQTSSGEQFF
DNA: TGTGCCAGCTCACCACAGACTAGCTCGGGTGAGCAGTTCTTC